The 7 T cell receptor beta chains listed next were all sequenced from one sample in a study of blood T cell repertoires in COVID-19. Clones were sequenced by immunoSEQ multiplex PCR, and TCRdb holds only the in-frame ones, with some missing. The sample lists some 430,000 clones, about 90% occurring once. The sequenced sample consisted of PBMCs or T cells enriched from blood (not recorded which). These receptors originate from a man younger than 35 who had recovered from COVID-19.

This clone has only one observation. This chain connects TRBV7-4 to TRBJ1-2; TRBD1 might be the D (5 bases). Per germline, CDR1 SGHVT and CDR2 SQSDAQ. The CDR3 length is 14 residues. The V and J ends lost 5 bases and 4 bases respectively, with 14 bases between them. Here the CDR3 reads CASSGIRQSYGYTF. The CDR3 nucleotides read TGTGCCAGCAGCGGAATAAGACAGAGCTATGGCTACACCTTC.

The V gene is TRBV29-1, the J gene TRBJ2-7, with unresolved D. The CDR3 runs 14 residues. V lost 2 bases to trimming and J lost 4 bases, with 15 bases between them. Germline V gene data show CDR1 as SQVTM and CDR2 as ANQGSEA. CDR3 protein: CSVESLVEPYEQYF. The CDR3 DNA reads as TGCAGCGTTGAATCCTTAGTGGAGCCATACGAGCAGTACTTC.

The rearrangement links TRBV28 to TRBJ2-4; D call uncertain. Per the germline V gene, CDR1 is MDHEN and CDR2 is SYDVKM. This CDR3 is built from 14 residues. V was cut by 4 bases and J by 3 bases, with 10 bases left in between. CDR3 sequence reads: CASSSGGSKNIQYF. In DNA form, the CDR3 reads TGTGCCAGCAGTTCCGGCGGAAGCAAAAACATTCAGTACTTC.

The gene calls are TRBV30 and TRBJ1-1, with D unresolved. The V gene lost 3 bases and the J gene lost 5 bases, with 7 bases spanning the gap. The germline V gene encodes CDR1 GTSNPN and CDR2 SVGIG (reference sequence). CDR3 length: 11 amino acids. The CDR3 protein is CAWRAGTEAFF. The DNA for the CDR3 is TGTGCCTGGAGGGCGGGAACTGAAGCTTTCTTT. The variable domain in full, completed from reference TRBV30 and TRBJ1-1, reads SQTIHQWPATLVQPVGSPLSLECTVEGTSNPNLYWYRQAAGRGLQLLFYSVGIGQISSEVPQNLSASRPQDRQFILSSKKLLLSDSGFYLCAWRAGTEAFFGQGTRLTVV.

The rearrangement joins TRBV19 to TRBJ2-1, with a tentative D call TRBD1 (5 bases). The CDR3 runs 17 residues. CDR1 is LNHDA, CDR2 SQIVND, per germline (reference sequence). Trimming took 4 bases from V and 1 from J, leaving 17 bases between them. The CDR3 sequence is CASSKGQGSYSYNEQFF. CDR3 bases: TGTGCCAGTAGTAAGGGGCAGGGTAGTTATTCCTACAATGAGCAGTTCTTC.

The rearrangement joins TRBV6-1 to TRBJ1-4; 7 bases map to TRBD1. Trimming removed 1 base from V and 10 bases from J; junction bases left unmatched: 6. The CDR3 length is 14 residues. Germline assignment: CDR1 MNHNS and CDR2 SASEGT. The CDR3 nucleotides read TGTGCCAGCAGTGAAGTCGCAGGGGGTGGAAAACTGTTTTTT. Translation: CASSEVAGGGKLFF.

The chain has TRBV10-1 and TRBJ2-1; 14 positions agree with TRBD2. The CDR3 is 16 residues long. CDR1 and CDR2 from the germline V gene are WNHNN and SYGVQD (reference sequence). J was trimmed by 7 bases and V by 6 bases; bases with no gene match: 8. The CDR3, as DNA: TGCGCCAGCAGAGCTGGGACTAGCGGGGGTCAAAATGAGCAGTTCTTC. It translates to CASRAGTSGGQNEQFF.